This T cell receptor beta chain was found in a study of shared T cell receptors in the human thymus. CDR1 MGHDK and CDR2 SYGVNS come from the germline V gene. Trimming removed 2 bases at V and 3 bases at J, with 7 bases between. The CDR3 runs 13 residues. Data came from immunoSEQ multiplex PCR; TCRdb stores just in-frame clones and leaves some out. The table has about 730,000 clones, roughly 88% seen once; the top ten hold around 0.0099%. This same sample was also part of a study on human thymus T cells. That report notes: Donors consisted of healthy Finnish infants (having corrective surgery for congenital heart defects). Thymus was obtained from resections taken during corrective heart surgery. In thymic and blood repertoires alike, V and J usage looked biased. Related research reported highly overlapping thymic repertoires among unrelated individuals.

The chain uses TRBV25-1 and TRBJ1-2; D call uncertain. The sample consisted of thymocytes. This clonotype originated in a girl in the first two years of life with a congenital heart defect. The CDR3 DNA is TGTGCCAGCAGTGAAAACAGCTACTATGGCTACACCTTC. Translated: CASSENSYYGYTF.